One sample yielded the 10 T cell receptor beta chains listed below, sequenced in a study of cytomegalovirus exposure and HLA in healthy donors. Primers: 60 Vbeta forward and 13 Jbeta reverse. Profiled with immunoSEQ multiplex PCR; TCRdb holds only in-frame clones, not every one. The sample consists of tens of thousands of clones, about four fifths of them appearing once. Sequencing was carried out using PBMCs. The source of these receptors is a woman in her 40s in good health and CMV-seronegative.

The chain carries TRBV27 and TRBJ2-6, with 12 bases matching TRBD1. The V segment lost 4 bases and the J segment 0 bases; nucleotides outside the gene matches: 16. This CDR3 contains 22 residues. Germline V gene sequence: CDR1 MNHEY, CDR2 SMNVEV (reference sequence). CDR3: CASSSRGTGGVFLYSGANVLTF. CDR3 nucleotide sequence: TGTGCCAGCAGTTCACGAGGGACAGGGGGCGTTTTCCTTTACTCTGGGGCCAACGTCCTGACTTTC.

The chain is built from TRBV5-4 and TRBJ2-1; the match to TRBD1 covers 8 bases. Germline assignment: CDR1 SGHNT and CDR2 YYREEE (reference sequence). The V segment lost 0 bases and the J segment 7 bases; nucleotides outside the gene matches: 3. The CDR3 is made up of 14 amino acids. The CDR3 sequence: CASSLEDRANEQFF. The CDR3 DNA reads as TGTGCCAGCAGCTTGGAGGACAGGGCTAATGAGCAGTTCTTC.

The chain has TRBV7-7 and TRBJ2-1; 14 bases are shared with TRBD2. Germline trimming cut 5 bases from V and 5 bases from J; bases unmatched to any gene: 5. The V gene's germline CDR1 is SSHAT and CDR2 FNYEAQ (reference sequence). The CDR3 consists of 16 residues. DNA for the CDR3: TGTGCCAGCAGCATGGGACTAGCGGGGGAAAACAATGAGCAGTTCTTC. It translates to CASSMGLAGENNEQFF. The whole variable domain, remainder taken from reference TRBV7-7 and TRBJ2-1, is GAGVSQSPRYKVTKRGQDVTLRCDPISSHATLYWYQQALGQGPEFLTYFNYEAQPDKSGLPSDRFSAERPEGSISTLTIQRTEQRDSAMYRCASSMGLAGENNEQFFGPGTRLTVL.

The rearrangement links TRBV29-1 to TRBJ2-1; 8 bases map to TRBD1. Germline V CDR1 and CDR2: SQVTM, ANQGSEA. Trimming at V came to 7 bases and at J to 0 bases, leaving 5 bases not matched to a gene. This CDR3 contains 14 residues. The chain's CDR3 is CSGKGTGSYNEQFF. The CDR3 DNA sequence: TGCAGCGGGAAGGGGACAGGCTCCTACAATGAGCAGTTCTTC.

This clone was seen a few times. The chain has TRBV5-8 and TRBJ1-6; 11 nucleotides agree with TRBD1. The germline CDR1 and CDR2 sequences are SGHTS and YDEGEE. The CDR3 has 17 residues. The V segment lost 2 bases and the J segment 8 bases; nucleotides outside the gene matches: 9. DNA for the CDR3: TGTGCCAGCAGCTTACTAATCGGACAGGGGGCATATTCACCCCTCCACTTT. As protein: CASSLLIGQGAYSPLHF.

The V call is TRBV5-4, the J call TRBJ1-3; 7 positions match TRBD1. The CDR3 covers 14 residues. Germline V gives CDR1 SGHNT, CDR2 YYREEE (reference sequence). V lost 4 bases and J lost 2; bases outside the gene matches: 3. The CDR3 DNA reads TGTGCCAGCAGCCCAGACAGGGCTGGAAACACCATATATTTT. This codes for CASSPDRAGNTIYF.

The rearrangement links TRBV29-1 to TRBJ2-5; perhaps TRBD1 as D (6 bases). The CDR3 sequence is 13 residues long. Germline CDR1 is SQVTM and CDR2 is ANQGSEA. Trimming cost V 3 bases and J 5 bases, with 13 bases left between them. CDR3 DNA sequence: TGCAGCGTTGACAGCAGGGGTGGGGAGACCCAGTACTTC. It encodes CSVDSRGGETQYF.

This clone was seen just once. The V and J genes are TRBV10-3 and TRBJ1-5, with D uncertain. V gave up 3 bases and J gave up 7 bases, with 13 bases separating them. Germline V gene lookup returns CDR1 ENHRY and CDR2 SYGVKD. This CDR3 has 14 residues. The CDR3 here is CAISDEGMEQPQHF. The DNA for the CDR3 is TGTGCCATCAGTGATGAGGGTATGGAACAGCCCCAGCATTTT.

The J gene is TRBJ1-2, the V gene TRBV10-2; D ambiguous. The V end lost 7 bases, the J end lost 7 bases, and 13 bases lay between the germline ends. Germline V gene data show CDR1 as WSHSY and CDR2 as SAAADI. The CDR3 is made up of 12 amino acids. The CDR3 region has the DNA TGCGCCAGCAATGGGGAGCGAGGTGGCTACACCTTC. It specifies CASNGERGGYTF.

This rearrangement joins TRBV4-2 to TRBJ1-1; 7 bases are a match to TRBD1. With 0 bases clipped from V and 4 bases from J, the junction kept 5 bases outside the gene matches. This CDR3 spans 15 amino acids. Germline CDR1 and CDR2: LGHNA and YNFKEQ. This CDR3 reads CASSQEDNRGTEAFF. The CDR3 DNA reads TGTGCCAGCAGCCAAGAGGACAACAGGGGCACTGAAGCTTTCTTT.